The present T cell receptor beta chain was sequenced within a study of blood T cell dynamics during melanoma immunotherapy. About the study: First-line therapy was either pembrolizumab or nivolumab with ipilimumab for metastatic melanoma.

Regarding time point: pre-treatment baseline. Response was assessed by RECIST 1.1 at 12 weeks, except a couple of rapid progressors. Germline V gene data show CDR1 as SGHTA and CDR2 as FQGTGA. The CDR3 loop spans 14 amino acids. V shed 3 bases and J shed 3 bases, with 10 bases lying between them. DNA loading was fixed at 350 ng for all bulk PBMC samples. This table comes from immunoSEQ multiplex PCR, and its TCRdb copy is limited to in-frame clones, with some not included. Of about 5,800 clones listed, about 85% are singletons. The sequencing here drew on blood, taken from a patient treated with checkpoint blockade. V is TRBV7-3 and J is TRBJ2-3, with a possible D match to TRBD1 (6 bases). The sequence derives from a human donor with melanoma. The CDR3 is CASSLGHRTDTQYF. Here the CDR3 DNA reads TGTGCCAGCAGCTTGGGACACAGAACAGATACGCAGTATTTT.